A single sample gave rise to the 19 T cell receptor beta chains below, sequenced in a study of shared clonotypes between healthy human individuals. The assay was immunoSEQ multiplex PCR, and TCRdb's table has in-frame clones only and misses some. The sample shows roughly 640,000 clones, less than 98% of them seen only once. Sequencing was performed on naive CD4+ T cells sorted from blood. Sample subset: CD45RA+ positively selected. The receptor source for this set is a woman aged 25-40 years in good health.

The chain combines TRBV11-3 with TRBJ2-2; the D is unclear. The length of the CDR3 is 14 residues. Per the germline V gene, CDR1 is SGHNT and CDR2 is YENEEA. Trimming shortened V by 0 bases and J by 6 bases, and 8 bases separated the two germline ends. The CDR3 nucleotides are TGTGCCAGCAGCTTAGATCGCCGTCCCGGGGAGCTGTTTTTT. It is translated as CASSLDRRPGELFF.

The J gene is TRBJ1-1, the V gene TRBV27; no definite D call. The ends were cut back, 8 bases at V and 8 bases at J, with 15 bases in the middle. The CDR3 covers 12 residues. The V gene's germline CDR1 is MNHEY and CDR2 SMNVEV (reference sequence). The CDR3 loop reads CASFKRRGEAFF. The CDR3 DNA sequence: TGTGCCAGCTTCAAGAGGCGTGGCGAAGCTTTCTTT.

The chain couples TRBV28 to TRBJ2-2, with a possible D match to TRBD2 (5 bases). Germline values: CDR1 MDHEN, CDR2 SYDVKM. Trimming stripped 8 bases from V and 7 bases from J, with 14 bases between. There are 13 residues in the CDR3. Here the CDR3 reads CASAVSGIGELFF. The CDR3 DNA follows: TGTGCCAGCGCAGTGTCCGGGATCGGGGAGCTGTTTTTT.

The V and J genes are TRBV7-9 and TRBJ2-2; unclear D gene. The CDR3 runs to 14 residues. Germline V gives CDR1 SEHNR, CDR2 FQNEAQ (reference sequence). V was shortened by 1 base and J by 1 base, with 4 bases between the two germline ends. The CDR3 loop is CASSLDRNTGELFF. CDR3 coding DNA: TGTGCCAGCAGCTTAGACAGGAACACCGGGGAGCTGTTTTTT. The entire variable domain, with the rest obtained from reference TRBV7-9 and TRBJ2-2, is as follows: DTGVSQNPRHKITKRGQNVTFRCDPISEHNRLYWYRQTLGQGPEFLTYFQNEAQLEKSRLLSDRFSAERPKGSFSTLEIQRTEQGDSAMYLCASSLDRNTGELFFGEGSRLTVL.

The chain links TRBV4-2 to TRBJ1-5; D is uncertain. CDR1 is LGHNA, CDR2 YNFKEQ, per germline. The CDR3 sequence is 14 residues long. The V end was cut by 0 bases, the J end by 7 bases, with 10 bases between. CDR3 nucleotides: TGTGCCAGCAGCCAAGAAGGAAGCCACCAGCCCCAGCATTTT. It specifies CASSQEGSHQPQHF.

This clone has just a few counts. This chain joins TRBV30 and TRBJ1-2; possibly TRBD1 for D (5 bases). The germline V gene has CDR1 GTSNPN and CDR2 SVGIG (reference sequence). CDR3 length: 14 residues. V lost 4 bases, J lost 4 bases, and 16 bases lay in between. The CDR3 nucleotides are TGTGCCTGGACTGGGTACAGGCAGCTCTATGGCTACACCTTC. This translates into CAWTGYRQLYGYTF.

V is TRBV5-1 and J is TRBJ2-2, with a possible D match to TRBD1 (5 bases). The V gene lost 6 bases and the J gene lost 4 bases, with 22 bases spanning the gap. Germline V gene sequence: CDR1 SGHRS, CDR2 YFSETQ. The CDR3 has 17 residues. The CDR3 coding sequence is TGCGCCAGCACCCACCATCTCAGGGAACTTGGCACCGGGGAGCTGTTTTTT. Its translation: CASTHHLRELGTGELFF.

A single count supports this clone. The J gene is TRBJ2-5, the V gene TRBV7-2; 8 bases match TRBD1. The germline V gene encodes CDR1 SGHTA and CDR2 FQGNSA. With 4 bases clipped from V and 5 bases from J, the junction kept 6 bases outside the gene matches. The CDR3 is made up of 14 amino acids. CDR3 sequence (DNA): TGTGCCAGCAGCTCCCGGACAGGGCAGGAGACCCAGTACTTC. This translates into CASSSRTGQETQYF.

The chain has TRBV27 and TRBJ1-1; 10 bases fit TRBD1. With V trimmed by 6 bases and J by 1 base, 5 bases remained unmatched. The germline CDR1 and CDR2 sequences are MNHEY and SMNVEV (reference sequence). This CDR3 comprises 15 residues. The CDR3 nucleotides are TGTGCCAGCAGGGGGACAGGGGAAGGGAACACTGAAGCTTTCTTT. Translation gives CASRGTGEGNTEAFF.

CDR3 coding DNA: TGCGCCAGCAGGTTGACTAGCGGGAGTATCGGGGAGCAGTACTTC. It translates to CASRLTSGSIGEQYF. J is TRBJ2-7 and V is TRBV5-1, with 12 bases fitting TRBD2. Germline V gene sequence: CDR1 SGHRS, CDR2 YFSETQ. The V gene end was trimmed by 5 bases and the J gene end by 7 bases; junction bases not matched to a gene: 10. This CDR3 is 15 amino acids long.

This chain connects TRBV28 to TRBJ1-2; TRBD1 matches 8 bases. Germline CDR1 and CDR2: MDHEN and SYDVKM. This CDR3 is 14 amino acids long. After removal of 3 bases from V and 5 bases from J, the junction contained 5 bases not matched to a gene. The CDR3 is CASSLAGGGYGYTF. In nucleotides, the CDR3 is TGTGCCAGCAGTTTGGCAGGGGGCGGATATGGCTACACCTTC.

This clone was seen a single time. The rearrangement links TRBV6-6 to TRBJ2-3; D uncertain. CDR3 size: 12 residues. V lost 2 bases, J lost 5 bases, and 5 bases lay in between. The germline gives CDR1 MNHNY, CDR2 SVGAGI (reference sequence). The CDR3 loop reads CASSYPRDTQYF. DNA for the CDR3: TGTGCCAGCAGTTACCCTCGAGATACGCAGTATTTT.

The CDR3 DNA follows: TGTGCCAGCAGTGTGGAGATCGTGAACACTGAAGCTTTCTTT. Residues: CASSVEIVNTEAFF. The chain uses TRBV2 and TRBJ1-1; no definite D call. Germline V gene lookup returns CDR1 SNHLY and CDR2 FYNNEI. The length of the CDR3 is 14 residues. V shed 4 bases and J shed 0 bases, with 9 bases lying between them.

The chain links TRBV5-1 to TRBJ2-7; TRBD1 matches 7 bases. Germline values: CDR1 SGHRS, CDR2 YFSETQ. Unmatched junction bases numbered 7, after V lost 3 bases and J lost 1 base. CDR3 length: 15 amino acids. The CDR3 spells CASSSRDRASYEQYF. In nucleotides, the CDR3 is TGCGCCAGCAGCTCCCGAGACAGGGCGTCCTACGAGCAGTACTTC.

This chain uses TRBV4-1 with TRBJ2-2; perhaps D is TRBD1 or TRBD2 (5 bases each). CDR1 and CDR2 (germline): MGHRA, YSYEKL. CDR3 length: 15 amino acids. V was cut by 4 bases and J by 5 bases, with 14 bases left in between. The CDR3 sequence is CASSPVGEGTGELFF. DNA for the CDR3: TGCGCCAGCAGCCCAGTGGGAGAGGGGACCGGGGAGCTGTTTTTT.

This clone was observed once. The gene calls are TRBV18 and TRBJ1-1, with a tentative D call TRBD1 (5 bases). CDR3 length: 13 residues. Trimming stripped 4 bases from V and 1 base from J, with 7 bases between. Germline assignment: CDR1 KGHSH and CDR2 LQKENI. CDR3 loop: CASSQGPNTEAFF. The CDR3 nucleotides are TGTGCCAGCTCACAGGGACCGAACACTGAAGCTTTCTTT.

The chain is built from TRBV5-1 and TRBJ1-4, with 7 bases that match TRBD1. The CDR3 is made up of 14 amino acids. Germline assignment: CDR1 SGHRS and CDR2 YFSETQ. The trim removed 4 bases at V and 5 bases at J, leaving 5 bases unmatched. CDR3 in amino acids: CASSMTGPNEKLFF. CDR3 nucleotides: TGCGCCAGCAGCATGACAGGGCCGAATGAAAAACTGTTTTTT.

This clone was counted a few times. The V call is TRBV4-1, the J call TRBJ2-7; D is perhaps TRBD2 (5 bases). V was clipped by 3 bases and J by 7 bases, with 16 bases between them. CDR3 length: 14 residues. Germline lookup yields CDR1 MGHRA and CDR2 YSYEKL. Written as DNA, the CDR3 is TGCGCCAGCAGCCACCCAATGGAGCGGAGGGAGCAGTACTTC. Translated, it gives CASSHPMERREQYF.

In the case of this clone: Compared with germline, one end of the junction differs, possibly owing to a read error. The CDR3 nucleotides are TGTGCCAGCAGCTTAGACGGTTCTAGCGGGCAAACCCTCCCAAGAGAGGCCCAGTACTTC. As protein: CASSLDGSSGQTLPREAQYF. The V gene is TRBV11-2, the J gene TRBJ2-5; 8 nucleotides align to TRBD2. This CDR3 region has 20 residues. Germline V CDR1 and CDR2: SGHAT, FQNNGV. Variable domain in full (rest from reference TRBV11-2 and TRBJ2-5): EAGVAQSPRYKIIEKRQSVAFWCNPISGHATLYWYQQILGQGPKLLIQFQNNGVVDDSQLPKDRFSAERLKGVDSTLKIQPAKLEDSAVYLCASSLDGSSGQTLPREAQYFGPGTRLLVL.